These 10 T cell receptor beta chains originate from one sample sequenced in a study of PD-1 blockade in classical Hodgkin lymphoma. This table comes from immunoSEQ multiplex PCR, and its TCRdb copy is limited to in-frame clones, with some not included. The data show fewer than 45,000 clones, over 65% seen once. Following autologous stem cell transplantation, relapse occurred in every patient, and exposure to brentuximab vedotin varied. This sample comprised peripheral blood mononuclear cells (PBMCs), obtained at baseline. These receptors were collected from a human donor with classical Hodgkin lymphoma.

This chain uses TRBV5-1 with TRBJ1-1; a weak D match, TRBD1 (5 bases). Trimming shortened V by 3 bases and J by 4 bases, and 13 bases separated the two germline ends. The CDR3 is 14 residues long. Per the germline V gene, CDR1 is SGHRS and CDR2 is YFSETQ. CDR3 nucleotide sequence: TGCGCCAGCAGCTATCAACAGGTGACCACTGAAGCTTTCTTT. Protein product: CASSYQQVTTEAFF.

Only a few counts were recorded for this clone. The chain joins TRBV9 to TRBJ1-6, with D tentatively TRBD1 (5 bases). CDR1 is SGDLS and CDR2 is YYNGEE in the germline V gene. V was cut by 3 bases and J by 9 bases, with 13 bases left in between. CDR3 length equals 14 residues. CDR3 in amino acids: CASSGRVGSSPLHF. The CDR3 coding sequence is TGTGCCAGCAGCGGCAGGGTTGGGAGTTCACCCCTCCACTTT.

This clone was detected only once. This rearrangement joins TRBV5-4 to TRBJ2-7, with D perhaps TRBD1 (6 bases). V gave up 0 bases and J gave up 3 bases, with 13 bases separating them. The CDR3 is 15 residues long. The V gene's germline CDR1 is SGHNT and CDR2 YYREEE (reference sequence). The CDR3 DNA is TGTGCCAGCAGCTTGGAGGTGACAGGAGACTACGAGCAGTACTTC. Translation gives CASSLEVTGDYEQYF.

This chain joins TRBV2 and TRBJ2-7; no clear D. The V gene's germline CDR1 is SNHLY and CDR2 FYNNEI. V dropped 4 bases and J dropped 1 base, with 11 bases sitting between them. There are 14 residues in the CDR3. This CDR3 reads CASSARRLSYEQYF. The CDR3 bases are TGTGCCAGCAGTGCACGAAGACTTTCCTACGAGCAGTACTTC.

The chain recombines TRBV5-8 with TRBJ2-5, with TRBD1 matching 7 bases. Germline trimming cut 4 bases from V and 1 base from J; bases unmatched to any gene: 10. CDR3 length: 16 amino acids. The germline gives CDR1 SGHTS, CDR2 YDEGEE. The DNA for the CDR3 is TGTGCCAGCAGCCAAGAAGGGGGCAGGGGCCAAGAGACCCAGTACTTC. It specifies CASSQEGGRGQETQYF.

DNA for the CDR3: TGTGCCAGCAGTCCCTCCGCGGGAAGCTCCTACAATGAGCAGTTCTTC. The encoded protein is CASSPSAGSSYNEQFF. J is TRBJ2-1 and V is TRBV27, with D tentatively TRBD2 (6 bases). The CDR3 length is 16 residues. The germline V and J ends were trimmed by 5 bases and 0 bases, with 14 bases remaining between them. CDR1 and CDR2 (germline): MNHEY, SMNVEV (reference sequence).

The chain is built from TRBV15 and TRBJ2-7; 7 nucleotides line up with TRBD2. This CDR3 has 15 amino acids. CDR1 and CDR2 (germline): LNHNV, YYDKDF (reference sequence). The V gene end was trimmed by 0 bases and the J gene end by 2 bases; junction bases not matched to a gene: 4. This chain's CDR3 is CATSRDPGTTYEQYF. The CDR3 DNA reads as TGTGCCACCAGCAGAGATCCGGGGACTACCTACGAGCAGTACTTC.

The V and J genes are TRBV7-8 and TRBJ2-7; D is uncertain. Per the germline V gene, CDR1 is SGHVS and CDR2 is FQNEAQ. The CDR3 has 13 amino acids. V shed 3 bases and J shed 2 bases, with 8 bases lying between them. This chain's CDR3 is CASSFGLTYEQYF. DNA of the CDR3: TGTGCCAGCAGCTTCGGGCTAACCTACGAGCAGTACTTC.

The rearrangement links TRBV28 to TRBJ2-1; 8 bases map to TRBD2. This CDR3 region has 20 residues. With V trimmed by 5 bases and J by 5 bases, 23 bases remained unmatched. CDR1 and CDR2 from the germline V gene are MDHEN and SYDVKM. The CDR3 DNA reads TGTGCCAGCAGTCCTATTAAGCGGGAGAAAGGTATTAGGATCCACAATGAGCAGTTCTTC. Translated, it gives CASSPIKREKGIRIHNEQFF.

The chain carries TRBV19 and TRBJ1-5; possible D gene TRBD1, 5 bases. This CDR3 is built from 14 residues. Germline V CDR1 and CDR2: LNHDA, SQIVND (reference sequence). V dropped 2 bases and J dropped 4 bases, with 9 bases sitting between them. The CDR3 DNA reads TGTGCCAGTAGTATACTGGGGGTAAATCAGCCCCAGCATTTT. This gives the protein CASSILGVNQPQHF.